The 17 T cell receptor beta chains in this list originate from one sample, sequenced in a study of cytomegalovirus exposure and HLA in healthy donors. Both 60 Vbeta primers and 13 Jbeta primers went into the PCR. Assay used: immunoSEQ multiplex PCR; TCRdb lists only in-frame clones, some missing. This sample contains approximately 140,000 clones. Sample: PBMCs. These receptors all stem from a woman in her forties in good health and CMV-seronegative.

CDR3 bases: TGTGCCAGCAAAGTAAGGGGCAGGGCGAATCAGCCCCAGCATTTT. It encodes CASKVRGRANQPQHF. This chain joins TRBV7-2 and TRBJ1-5; D may be TRBD1 (5 bases). Germline values: CDR1 SGHTA, CDR2 FQGNSA. The CDR3 consists of 15 residues. The V gene lost 7 bases and the J gene lost 4 bases, with 17 bases spanning the gap. Variable domain in full (rest from reference TRBV7-2 and TRBJ1-5): GAGVSQSPSNKVTEKGKDVELRCDPISGHTALYWYRQSLGQGLEFLIYFQGNSAPDKSGLPSDRFSAERTGGSVSTLTIQRTQQEDSAVYLCASKVRGRANQPQHFGDGTRLSIL.

The V and J genes are TRBV4-1 and TRBJ2-7, with TRBD1 matching 7 bases. CDR3 length: 14 amino acids. The trim removed 2 bases at V and 5 bases at J, leaving 6 bases unmatched. Germline V CDR1 and CDR2: MGHRA, YSYEKL. The CDR3 bases are TGCGCCAGCAGCCAACAACAGGGGACCAACGAGCAGTACTTC. Residues: CASSQQQGTNEQYF.

The CDR3 coding sequence is TGTGCCAGCAGTTTGAGGGGGCGGTACTATGGCTACACCTTC. Amino acids: CASSLRGRYYGYTF. This chain joins TRBV28 and TRBJ1-2; 7 nucleotides align to TRBD1. Unmatched junction bases numbered 4, after V lost 3 bases and J lost 3 bases. The germline CDR1 and CDR2 sequences are MDHEN and SYDVKM. The CDR3 covers 14 residues.

The gene calls are TRBV5-1 and TRBJ2-5, with D possibly matching TRBD2 (6 bases). V dropped 4 bases and J dropped 2 bases, with 15 bases sitting between them. The germline CDR1 and CDR2 sequences are SGHRS and YFSETQ. This CDR3 has 15 amino acids. In DNA, the CDR3 is TGCGCCAGCAGCCCCTGGGGGGTGGGACAAGAGACCCAGTACTTC. Its protein product is CASSPWGVGQETQYF. Variable domain in full (rest from reference TRBV5-1 and TRBJ2-5): KAGVTQTPRYLIKTRGQQVTLSCSPISGHRSVSWYQQTPGQGLQFLFEYFSETQRNKGNFPGRFSGRQFSNSRSEMNVSTLELGDSALYLCASSPWGVGQETQYFGPGTRLLVL.

The CDR3 DNA reads as TGTGCCAGTATATCCCGACAGATGAACACTGAAGCTTTCTTT. Its translation is CASISRQMNTEAFF. The gene calls are TRBV19 and TRBJ1-1, with D possibly being TRBD1 (5 bases). The CDR3 covers 14 residues. Germline-derived CDR1 and CDR2 are LNHDA and SQIVND (reference sequence). Trimming stripped 7 bases from V and 0 bases from J, with 12 bases between.

The chain links TRBV13 to TRBJ1-1, with 7 bases aligning to TRBD1. J was trimmed by 1 base and V by 5 bases; bases with no gene match: 10. The CDR3 contains 16 residues. Germline V CDR1 and CDR2: PRHDT, FYEKMQ (reference sequence). CDR3 residues: CASSIRQGGWNTEAFF. The CDR3 DNA follows: TGTGCCAGCAGCATACGACAGGGTGGGTGGAACACTGAAGCTTTCTTT.

The V call is TRBV10-2, the J call TRBJ2-5, with D maybe TRBD1 (6 bases). This CDR3 contains 13 residues. CDR1 and CDR2 (germline): WSHSY, SAAADI. The V end lost 5 bases, the J end lost 1 base, and 8 bases lay between the germline ends. The CDR3 DNA reads as TGCGCCAGCAGTACAGGGATCCAAGAGACCCAGTACTTC. This gives the protein CASSTGIQETQYF.

V is TRBV7-8 and J is TRBJ2-1; D might be TRBD1 (6 bases). Germline assignment: CDR1 SGHVS and CDR2 FQNEAQ. Trimming took 0 bases from V and 9 from J, leaving 15 bases between them. The CDR3 is 15 amino acids. CDR3 in DNA: TGTGCCAGCAGCTTAGCGGTACAGGGTTCCCGTGAGCAGTTCTTC. This translates into CASSLAVQGSREQFF.

V gene TRBV7-9 combines with J gene TRBJ2-5, with TRBD1 as a possible D gene (6 bases). This CDR3 is 13 amino acids long. Per the germline V gene, CDR1 is SEHNR and CDR2 is FQNEAQ (reference sequence). The V end was cut by 5 bases, the J end by 5 bases, with 12 bases between. CDR3 loop: CASSRQVRETQYF. In DNA form, the CDR3 reads TGTGCCAGCAGCCGACAGGTCCGGGAGACCCAGTACTTC.

The chain combines TRBV28 with TRBJ1-5; D gene uncertain. The CDR3 consists of 12 residues. The germline gives CDR1 MDHEN, CDR2 SYDVKM. V was trimmed by 6 bases and J by 8 bases, leaving 11 bases between them. CDR3 DNA: TGTGCCAGCAGCCCACAAGTTGAGCCCCAGCATTTT. As protein: CASSPQVEPQHF.

This sequence joins TRBV6-5 and TRBJ1-1; D is unclear. This CDR3 spans 11 amino acids. Germline-derived CDR1 and CDR2 are MNHEY and SVGAGI. Trimming left V 2 bases short and J 7 bases short, with 5 bases between. The DNA of the CDR3 is TGTGCCAGCAGTTACCGAGGTGAAGCTTTCTTT. It encodes CASSYRGEAFF.

The V and J genes are TRBV29-1 and TRBJ1-6; D not resolved. The germline CDR1 and CDR2 sequences are SQVTM and ANQGSEA. The CDR3 covers 13 residues. V was clipped by 4 bases and J by 5 bases, with 9 bases between them. The CDR3 is CSVGWRNNSPLHF. CDR3 DNA sequence: TGCAGCGTTGGTTGGCGGAATAATTCACCCCTCCACTTT.

The genes are TRBV28 and TRBJ1-2; the D is unclear. Germline assignment: CDR1 MDHEN and CDR2 SYDVKM. The CDR3 has 12 residues. With 6 bases removed from V and 2 bases from J, the gap between germline ends came to 7 bases. CDR3 sequence (DNA): TGTGCCAGCAGACAAACCAACTATGGCTACACCTTC. As protein: CASRQTNYGYTF.

The chain has TRBV4-3 and TRBJ1-4, with a tentative D call TRBD1 (6 bases). Trimming removed 1 base from V and 6 bases from J, with 15 bases in between. Germline V gives CDR1 LGHNA, CDR2 YSLEER. The CDR3 runs 16 residues. The chain's CDR3 is CASSQGVRGSYEKLFF. The CDR3 DNA is TGCGCCAGCAGCCAAGGAGTGAGGGGGTCGTATGAAAAACTGTTTTTT.

CDR3 sequence reads: CASSLSTDYGYTF. For the CDR3, the DNA is TGCGCCAGCAGCTTGTCGACAGACTATGGCTACACCTTC. J is TRBJ1-2 and V is TRBV5-1; D might be TRBD1 (5 bases). This CDR3 comprises 13 residues. Per the germline V gene, CDR1 is SGHRS and CDR2 is YFSETQ. Trimming took 1 base from V and 3 from J, leaving 7 bases between them.

The J gene is TRBJ2-3, the V gene TRBV5-1; TRBD2 agrees at 11 bases. Germline V gene lookup returns CDR1 SGHRS and CDR2 YFSETQ. The length of the CDR3 is 16 residues. Trimming cost V 3 bases and J 0 bases; bases outside gene matches: 3. The CDR3 coding sequence is TGCGCCAGCAGCTCGGGACTAGCGGCTAGCACAGATACGCAGTATTTT. This translates into CASSSGLAASTDTQYF.

The rearrangement links TRBV18 to TRBJ1-1, with a tentative D call TRBD1 (6 bases). The CDR3 is 15 amino acids. Trimming pared 6 bases from V and 0 bases from J, leaving 14 bases between. From germline, CDR1 is KGHSH and CDR2 LQKENI. The CDR3 protein is CASSLATGVNTEAFF. Here the CDR3 DNA reads TGTGCCAGCTCCCTCGCGACAGGCGTGAACACTGAAGCTTTCTTT.